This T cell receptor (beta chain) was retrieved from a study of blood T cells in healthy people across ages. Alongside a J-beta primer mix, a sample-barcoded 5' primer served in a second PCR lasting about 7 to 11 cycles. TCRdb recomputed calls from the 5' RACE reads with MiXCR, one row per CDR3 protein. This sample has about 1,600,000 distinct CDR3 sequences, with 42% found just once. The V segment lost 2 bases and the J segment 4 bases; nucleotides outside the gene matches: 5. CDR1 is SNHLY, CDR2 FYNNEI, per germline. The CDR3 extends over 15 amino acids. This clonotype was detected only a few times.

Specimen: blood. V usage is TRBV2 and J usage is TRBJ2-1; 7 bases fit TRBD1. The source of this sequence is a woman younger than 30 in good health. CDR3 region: CASSEQQGLYNEQFF. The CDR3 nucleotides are TGTGCCAGCAGTGAACAACAGGGGCTTTACAATGAGCAGTTCTTC.